One TCR beta chain is described in this entry. The data were obtained in a study of blood T cell repertoires in COVID-19. The table came from immunoSEQ multiplex PCR; TCRdb's copy has only in-frame clones and leaves some out. The sample lists about 100,000 clones, just over 90% occurring once. The CDR3 spans 16 residues. In germline, CDR1 is SGHVS, CDR2 FQNEAQ. The ends lost 5 bases at V and 2 bases at J; junction bases unmatched: 5. Sequences were obtained from peripheral blood. This chain links TRBV7-8 with TRBJ2-2, with TRBD2 identical over 10 bases. The receptor was isolated from a man aged 45 to 65 with acute or convalescent COVID-19. In nucleotides, the CDR3 is TGTGCCAGCAGCCCCGGGACTAGCGTTAACACCGGGGAGCTGTTTTTT. It codes for CASSPGTSVNTGELFF.